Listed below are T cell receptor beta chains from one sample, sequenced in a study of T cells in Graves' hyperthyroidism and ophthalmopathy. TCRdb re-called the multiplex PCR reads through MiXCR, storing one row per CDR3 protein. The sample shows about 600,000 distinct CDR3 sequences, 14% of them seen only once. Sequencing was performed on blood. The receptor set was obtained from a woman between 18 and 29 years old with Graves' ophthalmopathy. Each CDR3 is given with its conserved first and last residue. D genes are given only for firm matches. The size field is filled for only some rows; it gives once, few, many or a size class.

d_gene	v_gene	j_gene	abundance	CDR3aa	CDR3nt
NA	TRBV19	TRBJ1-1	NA	CASSLRTAVKGENTEAFF	TGTGCCAGTAGTCTAAGGACAGCCGTCAAGGGGGAAAACACTGAAGCTTTCTTT
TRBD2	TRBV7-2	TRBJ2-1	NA	CASSLGLAGGIDNEQFF	TGTGCCAGCAGCTTAGGACTAGCGGGAGGGATAGACAATGAGCAGTTCTTC
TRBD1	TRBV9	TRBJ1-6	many	CASSDLGGRSPLHF	TGTGCCAGCAGCGACTTAGGGGGCCGTTCACCCCTCCACTTT
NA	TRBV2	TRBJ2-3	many	CASLEAEITDTQYF	TGTGCCAGCTTAGAGGCCGAGATCACAGATACGCAGTATTTT
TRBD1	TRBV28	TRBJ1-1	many	CASRPGTGRVAEAFF	TGTGCCAGCAGACCCGGGACAGGGCGGGTCGCTGAAGCTTTCTTT
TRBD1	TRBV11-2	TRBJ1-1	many	CASSEPSRGRTATEAFF	TGTGCCAGCAGCGAGCCAAGCAGGGGGCGTACGGCCACTGAAGCTTTCTTT
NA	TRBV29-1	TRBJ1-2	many	CSVEWGGGYGYTF	TGCAGCGTGGAGTGGGGGGGCGGTTATGGCTACACCTTC
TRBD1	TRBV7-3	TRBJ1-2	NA	CASSPTGKYPGQGPYGYTF	TGTGCCAGCAGCCCCACCGGAAAGTACCCGGGACAGGGGCCCTATGGCTACACCTTC
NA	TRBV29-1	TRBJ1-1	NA	CSVDKGSLTEAFF	TGCAGCGTTGATAAGGGGAGTCTCACTGAAGCTTTCTTT
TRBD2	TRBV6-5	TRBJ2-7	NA	CASSNGALKLAGGPGYEQYF	TGTGCCAGCAGTAACGGGGCCCTTAAACTAGCGGGAGGGCCCGGCTACGAGCAGTACTTC
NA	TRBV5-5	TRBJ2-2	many	CASSSIPSLHNTGELFF	TGTGCCAGCAGCTCGATCCCCTCGCTACATAACACCGGGGAGCTGTTTTTT
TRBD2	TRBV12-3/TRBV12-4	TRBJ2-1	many	CASRASLAGGRKEQFF	TGTGCCAGCAGAGCCAGCCTGGCGGGGGGAAGAAAGGAGCAGTTCTTC
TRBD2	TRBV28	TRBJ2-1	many	CASSLWLAGGINEQFF	TGTGCCAGCAGTTTATGGCTAGCGGGAGGGATCAATGAGCAGTTCTTC
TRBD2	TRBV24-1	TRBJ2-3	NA	CATSDIAGQGTDTQYF	TGTGCCACCAGTGATATAGCGGGACAAGGAACAGATACGCAGTATTTT
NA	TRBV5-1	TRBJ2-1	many	CASSLEARVGYNEQFF	TGCGCCAGCAGCTTGGAGGCGAGGGTTGGGTACAATGAGCAGTTCTTC
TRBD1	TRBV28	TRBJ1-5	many	CASLHGAGGFQPQHF	TGTGCCAGCTTACACGGGGCAGGGGGGTTCCAGCCCCAGCATTTT
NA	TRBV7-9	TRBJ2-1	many	CASSFLWQNNEQFF	TGTGCCAGCAGCTTTCTGTGGCAGAACAATGAGCAGTTCTTC
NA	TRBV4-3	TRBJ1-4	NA	CASSQGGERNEKLFF	TGCGCCAGCAGCCAAGGGGGCGAAAGGAATGAAAAACTGTTTTTT
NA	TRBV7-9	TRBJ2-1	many	CASSLGSPDEQFF	TGTGCCAGCAGCTTAGGATCGCCTGATGAGCAGTTCTTC
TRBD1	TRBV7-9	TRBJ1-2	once	CASSLVWLRRDRVSGYTF	TGTGCCAGCAGCTTAGTGTGGTTGCGGCGGGACAGGGTGTCTGGCTACACCTTC
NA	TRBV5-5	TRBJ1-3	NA	CASSSHTAWGGTTIYF	TGTGCCAGCAGCTCCCACACAGCCTGGGGTGGAACCACCATATATTTT
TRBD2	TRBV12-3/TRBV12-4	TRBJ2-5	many	CASSFTSGTEETQYF	TGTGCCAGCAGTTTTACTAGCGGGACCGAAGAGACCCAGTACTTC
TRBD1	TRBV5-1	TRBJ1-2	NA	CASSLGDRDSEGYTF	TGCGCCAGCAGCTTGGGGGACAGGGATTCGGAGGGCTACACCTTC
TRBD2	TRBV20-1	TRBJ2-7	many	CSARNSGRNYEQYF	TGCAGTGCTAGAAATAGCGGGAGGAATTACGAGCAGTACTTC
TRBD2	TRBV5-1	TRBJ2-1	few	CASSWARASASGRASYNEQFF	TGCGCCAGCAGCTGGGCCCGGGCTTCGGCTAGCGGGAGGGCCTCCTACAATGAGCAGTTCTTC
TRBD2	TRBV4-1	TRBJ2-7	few	CASSQARASGRSYEQYF	TGTGCCAGCAGCCAAGCCCGGGCGAGCGGGAGGAGCTACGAGCAGTACTTC
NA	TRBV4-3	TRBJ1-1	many	CASSQGGGGGTEAFF	TGCGCCAGCAGCCAAGGGGGGGGAGGGGGCACTGAAGCTTTCTTT
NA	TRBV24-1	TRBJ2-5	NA	CATGAQTYQETQYF	TGTGCCACCGGTGCTCAGACGTACCAAGAGACCCAGTACTTC
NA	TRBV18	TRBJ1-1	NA	CASSPTDRLKLEFF	TGTGCCAGCTCACCCACAGACAGGCTTAAACTCGAATTCTTT
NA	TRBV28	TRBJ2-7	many	CASSPTPGRPANEQYF	TGTGCCAGCAGTCCTACACCTGGACGACCCGCCAACGAGCAGTACTTC
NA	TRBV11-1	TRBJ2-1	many	CASTLPRGLDNEQFF	TGTGCCAGCACCCTCCCGAGAGGGCTCGACAATGAGCAGTTCTTC
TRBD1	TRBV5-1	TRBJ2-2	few	CASSSGTGGVLATGELFF	TGCGCCAGCAGCTCCGGGACAGGGGGCGTTTTGGCCACCGGGGAGCTGTTTTTT
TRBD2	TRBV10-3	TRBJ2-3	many	CAISPGLAADTQYF	TGTGCCATCAGCCCGGGACTAGCGGCAGATACGCAGTATTTT
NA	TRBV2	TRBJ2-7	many	CASSSWDEQYF	TGTGCCAGCAGCTCGTGGGACGAGCAGTACTTC